These T cell receptor beta chains were read from a single sample in a study of cytomegalovirus exposure and HLA in healthy donors. Clones were read by immunoSEQ multiplex PCR, and TCRdb kept only the in-frame ones, dropping some. The top ten clones hold roughly 3% of a sample with roughly 100,000 clones, over 55% of them seen once. The sequenced sample consisted of PBMCs. The origin of the receptors is a female donor in good health and CMV-seronegative. Each CDR3 is given with its conserved first and last residue.

TRBJ2-1 | TRBV7-3 | CASSPEEGRSNEQFF
TRBJ2-2 | TRBV19 | CASSIWGERITGELFF
TRBJ2-3 | TRBV4-3 | CASSQGGHRGTDTQYF
TRBJ2-1 | TRBV5-1 | CASSLGLAGYSYNEQFF
TRBJ1-2 | TRBV7-9 | CASSLAGGGRGYTF
TRBJ2-7 | TRBV29-1 | CSVGTGVGYEQYF
TRBJ2-5 | TRBV27 | CASSRQGARETQYF
TRBJ2-7 | TRBV5-1 | CASSTGLADTYEQYF
TRBJ2-2 | TRBV5-8 | CASSWARGSGELFF
TRBJ2-1 | TRBV7-6 | CASSLALAGGSAQFF
TRBJ2-3 | TRBV5-6 | CASSFRTSGSGTDTQYF
TRBJ1-1 | TRBV28 | CASSLYRDTEAFF
TRBJ2-5 | TRBV9 | CASSVGFGETQYF
TRBJ2-7 | TRBV14 | CASSRSSGTGGGSEYF
TRBJ2-7 | TRBV5-4 | CASSLVASHEQYF